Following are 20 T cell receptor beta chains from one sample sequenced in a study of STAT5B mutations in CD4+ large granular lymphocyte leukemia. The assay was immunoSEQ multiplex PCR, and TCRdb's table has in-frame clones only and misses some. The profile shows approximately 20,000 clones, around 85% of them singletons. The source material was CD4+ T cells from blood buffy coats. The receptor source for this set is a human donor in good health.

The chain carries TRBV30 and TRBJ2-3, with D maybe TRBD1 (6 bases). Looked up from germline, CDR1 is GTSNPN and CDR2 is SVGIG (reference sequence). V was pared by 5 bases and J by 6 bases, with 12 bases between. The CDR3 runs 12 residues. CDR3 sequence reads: CAWDRRWDTQYF. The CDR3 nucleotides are TGTGCCTGGGACAGGCGGTGGGATACGCAGTATTTT.

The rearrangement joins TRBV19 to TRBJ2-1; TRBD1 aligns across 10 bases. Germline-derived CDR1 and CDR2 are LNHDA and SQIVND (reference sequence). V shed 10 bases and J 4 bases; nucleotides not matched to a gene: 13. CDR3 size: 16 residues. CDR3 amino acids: CATRSLRDRGYNEQFF. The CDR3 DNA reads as TGTGCCACCCGGTCGCTGCGGGACAGGGGTTACAATGAGCAGTTCTTC.

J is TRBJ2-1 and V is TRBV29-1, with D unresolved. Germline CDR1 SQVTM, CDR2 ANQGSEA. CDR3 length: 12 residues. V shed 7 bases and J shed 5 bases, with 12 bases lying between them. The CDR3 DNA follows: TGCAGCGCCAAATTCGGCAACAATGAGCAGTTCTTC. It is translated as CSAKFGNNEQFF.

Here the CDR3 reads CASSLSPGGGYGYTF. CDR3 DNA sequence: TGTGCCAGCAGCTTATCCCCGGGAGGAGGCTATGGCTACACCTTC. The genes are TRBV11-1 and TRBJ1-2, with D unclear. V gave up 2 bases and J gave up 4 bases, with 14 bases separating them. Per the germline V gene, CDR1 is SGHAT and CDR2 is FQDESV (reference sequence). This CDR3 has 15 residues.

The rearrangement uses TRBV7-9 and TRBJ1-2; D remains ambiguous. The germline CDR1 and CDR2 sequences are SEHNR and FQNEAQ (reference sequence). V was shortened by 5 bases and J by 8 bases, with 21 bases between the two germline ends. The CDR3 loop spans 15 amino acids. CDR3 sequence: CASSVGNGPADGYTF. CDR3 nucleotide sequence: TGTGCCAGCAGCGTTGGCAACGGACCTGCGGACGGCTACACCTTC.

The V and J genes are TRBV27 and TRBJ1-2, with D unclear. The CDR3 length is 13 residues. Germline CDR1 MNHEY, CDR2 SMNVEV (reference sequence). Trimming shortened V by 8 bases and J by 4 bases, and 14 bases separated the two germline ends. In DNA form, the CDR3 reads TGTGCCAGCCGCTCTCGGGTCGGCTATGGCTACACCTTC. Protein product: CASRSRVGYGYTF.

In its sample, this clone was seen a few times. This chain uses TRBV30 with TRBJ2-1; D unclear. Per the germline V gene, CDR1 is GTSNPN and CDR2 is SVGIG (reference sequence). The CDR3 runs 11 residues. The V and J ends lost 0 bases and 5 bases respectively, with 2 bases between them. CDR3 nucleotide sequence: TGTGCCTGGAGTGTTCACAATGAGCAGTTCTTC. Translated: CAWSVHNEQFF. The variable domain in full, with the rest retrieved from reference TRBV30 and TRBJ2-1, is SQTIHQWPATLVQPVGSPLSLECTVEGTSNPNLYWYRQAAGRGLQLLFYSVGIGQISSEVPQNLSASRPQDRQFILSSKKLLLSDSGFYLCAWSVHNEQFFGPGTRLTVL.

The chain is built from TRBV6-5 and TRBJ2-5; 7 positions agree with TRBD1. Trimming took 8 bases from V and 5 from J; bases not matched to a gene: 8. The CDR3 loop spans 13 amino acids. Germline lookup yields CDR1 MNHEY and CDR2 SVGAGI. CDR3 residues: CASAQGVPETQYF. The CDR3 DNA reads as TGTGCCAGCGCTCAGGGGGTTCCTGAGACCCAGTACTTC.

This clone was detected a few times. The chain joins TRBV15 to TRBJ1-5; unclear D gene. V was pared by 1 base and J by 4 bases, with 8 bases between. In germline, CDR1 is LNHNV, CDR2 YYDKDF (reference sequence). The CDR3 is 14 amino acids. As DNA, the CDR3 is TGTGCCACCAGCAGAGGGAGTGGAAATCAGCCCCAGCATTTT. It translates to CATSRGSGNQPQHF.

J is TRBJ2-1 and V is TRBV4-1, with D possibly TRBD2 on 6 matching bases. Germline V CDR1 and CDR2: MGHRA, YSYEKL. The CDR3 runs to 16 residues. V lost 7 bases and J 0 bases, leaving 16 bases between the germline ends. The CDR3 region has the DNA TGCGCCAGCACCCCGGGACTTTCGAGCTCCTACAATGAGCAGTTCTTC. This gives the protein CASTPGLSSSYNEQFF.

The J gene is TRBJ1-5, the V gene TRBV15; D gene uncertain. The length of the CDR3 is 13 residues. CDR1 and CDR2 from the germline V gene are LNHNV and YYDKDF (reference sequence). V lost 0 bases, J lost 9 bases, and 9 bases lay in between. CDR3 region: CATSRDLGGPQHF. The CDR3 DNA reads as TGTGCCACCAGCAGAGATCTAGGAGGGCCCCAGCATTTT.

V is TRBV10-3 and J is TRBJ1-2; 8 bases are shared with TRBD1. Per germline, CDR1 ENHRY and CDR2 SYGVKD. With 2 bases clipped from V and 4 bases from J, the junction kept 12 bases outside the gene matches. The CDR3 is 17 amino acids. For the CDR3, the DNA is TGTGCCATCAGTGAGGTCGCAGGGGGCTTGCAAAGCTATGGCTACACCTTC. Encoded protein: CAISEVAGGLQSYGYTF.

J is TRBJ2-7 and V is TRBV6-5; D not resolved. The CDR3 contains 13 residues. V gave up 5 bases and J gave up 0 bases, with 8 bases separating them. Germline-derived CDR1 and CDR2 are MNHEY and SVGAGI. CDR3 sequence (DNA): TGTGCCAGCAGTACGGCACTCTCCTACGAGCAGTACTTC. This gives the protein CASSTALSYEQYF.

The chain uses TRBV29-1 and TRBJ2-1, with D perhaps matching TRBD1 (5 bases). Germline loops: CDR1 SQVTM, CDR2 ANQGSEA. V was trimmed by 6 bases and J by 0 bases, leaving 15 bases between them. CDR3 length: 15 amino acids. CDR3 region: CSVAGSGSSYNEQFF. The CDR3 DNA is TGCAGCGTGGCAGGGTCGGGCAGCTCCTACAATGAGCAGTTCTTC.

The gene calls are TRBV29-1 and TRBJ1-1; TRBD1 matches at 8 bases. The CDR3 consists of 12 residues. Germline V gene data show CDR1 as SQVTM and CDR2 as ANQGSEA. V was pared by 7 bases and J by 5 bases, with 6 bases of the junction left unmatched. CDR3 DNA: TGCAGCGCAGGACAGGGACGGACTGAAGCTTTCTTT. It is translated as CSAGQGRTEAFF.

The CDR3, as DNA: TGTGCCATCAGTGAGTCGGGGCTCTACGAGCAGTACTTC. Residues: CAISESGLYEQYF. V gene TRBV10-3 combines with J gene TRBJ2-7; D is possibly TRBD1 (5 bases). The V gene's germline CDR1 is ENHRY and CDR2 SYGVKD. V lost 0 bases to trimming and J lost 3 bases, with 6 bases between them. CDR3 length: 13 amino acids.

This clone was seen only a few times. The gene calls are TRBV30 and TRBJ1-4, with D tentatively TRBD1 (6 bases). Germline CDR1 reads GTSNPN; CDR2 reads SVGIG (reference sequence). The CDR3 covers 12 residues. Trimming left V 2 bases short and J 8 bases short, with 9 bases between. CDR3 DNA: TGTGCCTGGAGTTCTGGGGGCGAAAAACTGTTTTTT. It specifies CAWSSGGEKLFF. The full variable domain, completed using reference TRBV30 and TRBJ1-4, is SQTIHQWPATLVQPVGSPLSLECTVEGTSNPNLYWYRQAAGRGLQLLFYSVGIGQISSEVPQNLSASRPQDRQFILSSKKLLLSDSGFYLCAWSSGGEKLFFGSGTQLSVL.

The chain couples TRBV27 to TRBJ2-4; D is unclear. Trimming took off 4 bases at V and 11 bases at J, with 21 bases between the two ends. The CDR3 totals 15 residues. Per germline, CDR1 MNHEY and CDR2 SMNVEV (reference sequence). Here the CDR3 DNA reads TGTGCCAGCAGTTCCTCCTGGCTGGGTCGTCAAGTTCAGTACTTC. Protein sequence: CASSSSWLGRQVQYF.

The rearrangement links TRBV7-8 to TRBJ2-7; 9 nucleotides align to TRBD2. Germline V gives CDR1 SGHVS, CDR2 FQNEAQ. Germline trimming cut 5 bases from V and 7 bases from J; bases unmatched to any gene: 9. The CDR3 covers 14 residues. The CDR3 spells CASSGGRETGEQYF. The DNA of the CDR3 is TGTGCCAGCAGCGGCGGGAGGGAAACTGGAGAGCAGTACTTC.

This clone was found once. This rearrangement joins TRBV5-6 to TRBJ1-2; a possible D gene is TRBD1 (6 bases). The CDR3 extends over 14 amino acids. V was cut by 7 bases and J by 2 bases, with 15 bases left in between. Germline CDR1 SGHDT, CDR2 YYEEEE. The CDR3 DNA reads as TGTGCCAGCTTCTCTTTTAGGGGGAACTATGGCTACACCTTC. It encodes CASFSFRGNYGYTF. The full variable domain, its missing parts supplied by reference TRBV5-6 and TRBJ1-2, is DAGVTQSPTHLIKTRGQQVTLRCSPKSGHDTVSWYQQALGQGPQFIFQYYEEEERQRGNFPDRFSGHQFPNYSSELNVNALLLGDSALYLCASFSFRGNYGYTFGSGTRLTVV.